The 8 T cell receptor beta chains below all came from one sample that was sequenced in a study of T cell responses to AZD1222 COVID-19 vaccine. Assay: immunoSEQ multiplex PCR; the TCRdb copy retains only in-frame clones and omits some. The table shows 130,000 or so clones, with about nine tenths occurring only once. The material sequenced was peripheral blood, taken on day 0 of AZD1222 vaccination. Receptors were obtained from an adult in good health.

V gene TRBV11-3 combines with J gene TRBJ2-6; D unresolved. Germline-derived CDR1 and CDR2 are SGHNT and YENEEA. Between the trimmed V and J ends, which lost 2 bases and 2 bases, there was a span of 10 bases. The CDR3 spans 16 residues. The CDR3 region is CASSLTTWAGANVLTF. The CDR3 DNA is TGTGCCAGCAGCTTAACGACCTGGGCTGGGGCCAACGTCCTGACTTTC.

The chain recombines TRBV5-6 with TRBJ2-5; 7 bases are shared with TRBD2. Germline-derived CDR1 and CDR2 are SGHDT and YYEEEE. There are 15 residues in the CDR3. The junction had 6 bases not matched to a gene; V was cut back by 0 bases and J by 4 bases. In DNA form, the CDR3 reads TGTGCCAGCAGCTTGGAAAGCGGGGTGCGAGAGACCCAGTACTTC. It is translated as CASSLESGVRETQYF.

The chain links TRBV2 to TRBJ1-4, with TRBD1 as a possible D gene (6 bases). The CDR3 extends over 13 amino acids. In germline, CDR1 is SNHLY, CDR2 FYNNEI. V was trimmed by 10 bases and J by 8 bases, leaving 17 bases between them. CDR3: CATYRERGEKLFF. The DNA of the CDR3 is TGTGCCACCTACAGGGAGAGAGGGGAAAAACTGTTTTTT.

V gene TRBV24-1 combines with J gene TRBJ1-1; D might be TRBD1 (6 bases). The ends were cut back, 6 bases at V and 6 bases at J, with 19 bases in the middle. CDR3 length: 15 amino acids. Germline-derived CDR1 and CDR2 are KGHDR and SFDVKD. CDR3 bases: TGTGCCACCAGTACAGGGAGTAAGGTTTCTCCTGAAGCTTTCTTT. Translated, it gives CATSTGSKVSPEAFF.

The V and J genes are TRBV29-1 and TRBJ2-3; TRBD2 aligns across 7 bases. Trimming removed 6 bases from V and 0 bases from J; junction bases left unmatched: 9. In germline, CDR1 is SQVTM, CDR2 ANQGSEA. The length of the CDR3 is 15 residues. This chain's CDR3 is CSVEGGLDSTDTQYF. Here the CDR3 DNA reads TGCAGCGTCGAGGGTGGACTAGATAGCACAGATACGCAGTATTTT.

The V gene is TRBV7-2, the J gene TRBJ1-6; D remains unclear. The CDR3 totals 15 residues. Trimming took off 5 bases at V and 4 bases at J, with 12 bases between the two ends. Per the germline V gene, CDR1 is SGHTA and CDR2 is FQGNSA. The CDR3 region is CASSPRPGYNSPLHF. The CDR3, as DNA: TGTGCCAGCAGCCCCCGACCGGGATATAATTCACCCCTCCACTTT.

The chain carries TRBV4-1 and TRBJ1-3, with D unclear. The CDR3 contains 15 residues. Germline V gene lookup returns CDR1 MGHRA and CDR2 YSYEKL. V shed 4 bases and J shed 0 bases, with 10 bases lying between them. The CDR3 DNA is TGCGCCAGCAGCCCCCAGGTGGACTCTGGAAACACCATATATTTT. It encodes CASSPQVDSGNTIYF.

The chain couples TRBV7-2 to TRBJ1-5; D is uncertain. Deletions cut 3 bases from V and 4 bases from J, with 7 bases between. The V gene's germline CDR1 is SGHTA and CDR2 FQGNSA. This CDR3 contains 13 residues. The CDR3 DNA is TGTGCCAGCAGCTTCATCTATAATCAGCCCCAGCATTTT. It codes for CASSFIYNQPQHF. Filled out from reference TRBV7-2 and TRBJ1-5, the complete variable domain reads GAGVSQSPSNKVTEKGKDVELRCDPISGHTALYWYRQSLGQGLEFLIYFQGNSAPDKSGLPSDRFSAERTGGSVSTLTIQRTQQEDSAVYLCASSFIYNQPQHFGDGTRLSIL.